Sequencing of this TCR beta chain was carried out in a study of PD-1 blockade in classical Hodgkin lymphoma. General study findings and limits: Although disease activity or prior therapy may be involved, causes of the repertoire differences remain undefined. Reported baseline diversity: healthy donors highest, relapsed/refractory patients lowest.

In regard to this clone: No antigen is known for it.

Sample time point: newly diagnosed, previously untreated cHL patient sample. From thawed PBMCs, CD8+ T cells were isolated by magnetic negative selection. Newly diagnosed classical Hodgkin lymphoma PBMCs, still untreated, provided the comparison samples. Sequencing used immunoSEQ multiplex PCR; TCRdb keeps in-frame clones, though not all of them. The table has about 5,500 clones, about 90% seen once. The germline gives CDR1 SGDLS, CDR2 YYNGEE. The CDR3 is 15 amino acids. Trimming took 4 bases from V and 2 from J, leaving 12 bases between them. This clonotype originated in a human donor with classical Hodgkin lymphoma. The sequencing sample was made of CD8+ T cells from blood. The chain recombines TRBV9 with TRBJ2-2; tentative D call: TRBD2 (5 bases). CDR3 region: CASSPRADNTGELFF. In nucleotides, the CDR3 is TGTGCCAGCAGCCCGAGGGCTGATAACACCGGGGAGCTGTTTTTT.